The sequence of this T cell receptor beta chain was determined in a study of T cells expressing NK-cell markers. Study as a whole: Serological testing identified seven of the eight sequenced donors as HCMV-seropositive and one as seronegative.

The CDR3 consists of 14 residues. Germline values: CDR1 SGHRS, CDR2 YFSETQ. TCRdb re-called the 5' RACE reads, yielding one record per CDR3 amino acid sequence without DNA. The sample table includes hundreds of thousands of distinct CDR3 sequences. The specimen sequenced was blood T cells: a sorted CD56 or NKG2C T cell subset, CD4+ or CD8+ T cells, or bulk PBMC T cells (not recorded which). This clonotype originated in a woman aged 18 to 75 in good health. V usage is TRBV5-1 and J usage is TRBJ2-3; the D call of TRBD1 rests on TCRdb alone, since no DNA is present to check it. CDR3 protein: CASSPGTVGGTQYF. Variable domain in full (rest from reference TRBV5-1 and TRBJ2-3): KAGVTQTPRYLIKTRGQQVTLSCSPISGHRSVSWYQQTPGQGLQFLFEYFSETQRNKGNFPGRFSGRQFSNSRSEMNVSTLELGDSALYLCASSPGTVGGTQYFGPGTRLTVL.